Below, one T cell receptor beta chain is given with its context. The germline V gene has CDR1 MNHEY and CDR2 SMNVEV (reference sequence). The CDR3 runs 15 residues. The V end was cut by 0 bases, the J end by 8 bases, with 14 bases between. This record belongs to a study of shared clonotypes between healthy human individuals. Produced via immunoSEQ multiplex PCR; TCRdb's table is partial and in-frame only. The table shows roughly 700,000 clones, with roughly 87% occurring only once. Sequences were obtained from memory CD8+ T cells from PBMCs. Subset specified: CD45RO+ cells pooled with CCR7-negative TemRA cells. This rearrangement joins TRBV27 to TRBJ2-1; D unclear. This clonotype originated in a man between 18 and 29 years old in good health. Some clones in this sample may be carry-over from other donors' samples. The CDR3 nucleotides read TGTGCCAGCAGTTTATCTCTCGGCAAGTCCGATGAGCAGTTCTTC. Its translation: CASSLSLGKSDEQFF.